The clone carrying this T cell receptor (beta chain) was counted at least ten times. The antigen is unknown. This specimen comes from a study of neurological immune-mediated disorders. Study outcomes and limitations: The level of TCR clonal expansion was highest in patients with HTLV-1-associated myelopathy and lowest in multiple sclerosis, where it fell below the level seen in healthy controls. CDR3 amino acid sequences of expanded clones were not shared across subjects, a result suggesting private repertoires in all groups.

The cDNA was synthesized by 5'RACE incorporating 10-nucleotide random UMIs. One entry per CDR3 protein results from TCRdb running MiXCR on the 5' RACE reads. In the table there are about 59,000 distinct CDR3 sequences, about 13% of which are singletons. The unsorted libraries originated from 2 million PBMCs that had been stored at -80 C. There are 14 residues in the CDR3. Germline V gene sequence: CDR1 SGHAT, CDR2 FQNNGV. V was cut by 1 base and J by 6 bases, with 12 bases left in between. Sequencing input: PBMCs. The rearrangement joins TRBV11-2 to TRBJ1-2, with D uncertain. The receptor was derived from a woman between 55 and 75 years old with HTLV-1-associated myelopathy (HAM/TSP). CDR3 amino acids: CASSLAPRGHGYTF. The DNA for the CDR3 is TGTGCCAGCAGCTTAGCACCCCGAGGACATGGCTACACCTTC.